The 31 T cell receptor beta chains given below trace back to one sample, sequenced in a study of post-analysis software for immune sequencing data. Study-level results: In patients, TRBV5-6, TRBV5-1 and TRBV20-1 belonged to five TRBV segments found more frequently than in controls.

These TCRs' antigens remain unknown. Each TCR beta cDNA library carried unique molecular identifiers. From the PCR reads, TCRdb called clonotypes with MiXCR, one entry per CDR3 protein. Of about 760,000 distinct CDR3 sequences listed, about 32% are singletons. Sequencing was performed on blood. All receptors come from a girl aged 5-17 years with multiple sclerosis.

The chain recombines TRBV29-1 with TRBJ2-1; D is possibly TRBD1 or TRBD2 (6 bases each). The CDR3 runs to 12 residues. The germline V and J ends were trimmed by 3 bases and 5 bases, with 8 bases remaining between them. CDR1 is SQVTM and CDR2 is ANQGSEA in the germline V gene. CDR3 sequence reads: CSVERGDNEQFF. The DNA for the CDR3 is TGCAGCGTTGAGAGGGGGGACAATGAGCAGTTCTTC.

This clonotype appeared a few times. This rearrangement joins TRBV5-1 to TRBJ2-4; 9 bases align to TRBD1. The CDR3 has 14 amino acids. The V and J ends lost 2 bases and 4 bases, in that order; junction bases with no gene match: 1. Germline V gives CDR1 SGHRS, CDR2 YFSETQ. CDR3 in DNA: TGCGCCAGCAGCTTTGGACAGGGGAAAAACATTCAGTACTTC. Amino acids: CASSFGQGKNIQYF.

In this sample, this clonotype turned up a few times. V and J are TRBV6-1 and TRBJ1-5; D ambiguous. This CDR3 is built from 15 residues. V lost 4 bases and J 7 bases, leaving 17 bases between the germline ends. Germline V gene data show CDR1 as MNHNS and CDR2 as SASEGT. In DNA form, the CDR3 reads TGTGCCAGCAGTGGCATGGGCAGTGTGGAGCAGCCCCAGCATTTT. Translating it yields CASSGMGSVEQPQHF.

The rearrangement links TRBV7-9 to TRBJ2-3, with 7 bases that match TRBD1. The V gene's germline CDR1 is SEHNR and CDR2 FQNEAQ (reference sequence). Trimming cost V 5 bases and J 6 bases; bases outside gene matches: 14. The CDR3 is made up of 16 amino acids. The CDR3 region has the DNA TGTGCCAGCAGCACCCGGGACAGCCAATCTCCGGATACGCAGTATTTT. Translated: CASSTRDSQSPDTQYF.

This sequence joins TRBV29-1 and TRBJ2-7; 9 positions match TRBD1. This CDR3 contains 14 residues. The V segment lost 6 bases and the J segment 5 bases; nucleotides outside the gene matches: 11. Germline values: CDR1 SQVTM, CDR2 ANQGSEA. The CDR3 protein is CSVRGGDRDNEQYF. CDR3 coding DNA: TGCAGCGTCAGAGGGGGGGACAGGGACAACGAGCAGTACTTC.

In this sample, this clonotype turned up a few times. This may be a read error: a much more frequent sequence differs by one nucleotide. J is TRBJ2-5 and V is TRBV9, with 7 positions matching TRBD2. The CDR3 extends over 15 amino acids. CDR1 and CDR2 from the germline V gene are SGDLS and YYNGEE. V gave up 4 bases and J gave up 11 bases; unmatched junction bases: 17. This chain's CDR3 is CASSPGGSTYNEQYF. CDR3 in DNA: TGTGCCAGCAGCCCGGGCGGGAGTACCTACAATGAGCAGTACTTC.

This clonotype was seen more than once but under ten times. V usage is TRBV6-8 and J usage is TRBJ2-1; D ambiguous. Looked up from germline, CDR1 is MNHGY and CDR2 is SAAAGT. The V end was cut by 10 bases, the J end by 3 bases, with 13 bases between. The CDR3 has 13 amino acids. CDR3 amino acids: CATHEAFYNEQFF. The DNA for the CDR3 is TGTGCCACCCATGAGGCTTTCTACAATGAGCAGTTCTTC.

The chain is built from TRBV29-1 and TRBJ2-2; 13 positions match TRBD2. Per germline, CDR1 SQVTM and CDR2 ANQGSEA. The CDR3 loop spans 14 amino acids. Trimming cost V 4 bases and J 6 bases; bases outside gene matches: 2. CDR3 sequence reads: CSVVLAGGPGELFF. DNA for the CDR3: TGCAGCGTTGTACTAGCGGGGGGGCCCGGGGAGCTGTTTTTT.

This clonotype was seen more than once but under ten times. The chain links TRBV10-2 to TRBJ2-5; 9 bases map to TRBD2. The CDR3 is 12 amino acids. With 8 bases clipped from V and 5 bases from J, the junction kept 3 bases outside the gene matches. Germline V gene lookup returns CDR1 WSHSY and CDR2 SAAADI. CDR3 in DNA: TGCGCCAGCCAGAGCGGGAGGGAGACCCAGTACTTC. This codes for CASQSGRETQYF.

The chain recombines TRBV5-6 with TRBJ2-3; TRBD2 is a possible D gene (6 bases). The germline V gene encodes CDR1 SGHDT and CDR2 YYEEEE. The CDR3 has 14 residues. The ends were cut back, 9 bases at V and 6 bases at J, with 20 bases in the middle. In DNA form, the CDR3 reads TGTGCCACCTCCAGTGGGACTTGGGGCGATACGCAGTATTTT. This codes for CATSSGTWGDTQYF.

The chain employs TRBV7-2 and TRBJ2-7; D might be TRBD1 (5 bases). The germline gives CDR1 SGHTA, CDR2 FQGNSA. The V end was cut by 1 base, the J end by 4 bases, with 17 bases between. The CDR3 runs to 16 residues. Here the CDR3 reads CASSLDSRAYGYEQYF. DNA of the CDR3: TGTGCCAGCAGCTTAGATTCCAGGGCTTACGGGTACGAGCAGTACTTC.

This clonotype was recorded a few times. The chain recombines TRBV3-1 with TRBJ2-1; the D gene is possibly TRBD1 (5 bases). Germline V gene lookup returns CDR1 LGHDT and CDR2 YNNKEL (reference sequence). The CDR3 extends over 16 amino acids. V gave up 2 bases and J gave up 3 bases, with 14 bases separating them. The CDR3, as DNA: TGTGCCAGCAGCCAACTACCTTGGGGCCGCTACAATGAGCAGTTCTTC. Amino acids: CASSQLPWGRYNEQFF.

This clonotype was seen a few times. This chain uses TRBV29-1 with TRBJ1-1; maybe TRBD1 (5 bases). The CDR3 is 12 amino acids. Germline V CDR1 and CDR2: SQVTM, ANQGSEA. The ends were cut back, 7 bases at V and 7 bases at J, with 16 bases in the middle. The CDR3 here is CSAPSRGGEAFF. The CDR3 DNA is TGCAGCGCGCCCTCACGGGGGGGTGAAGCTTTCTTT.

This rearrangement joins TRBV20-1 to TRBJ1-1; D gene unclear. CDR1 and CDR2 from the germline V gene are DFQATT and SNEGSKA (reference sequence). This CDR3 region has 13 residues. The ends were cut back, 3 bases at V and 2 bases at J, with 10 bases in the middle. The CDR3 region is CSASGRVNTEAFF. In DNA form, the CDR3 reads TGCAGTGCTAGCGGTAGAGTAAACACTGAAGCTTTCTTT.

At least ten counts were recorded for this clonotype. The chain links TRBV29-1 to TRBJ2-1, with D unresolved. The CDR3 extends over 10 amino acids. Trimming cost V 7 bases and J 7 bases, with 8 bases left between them. Germline V gene data show CDR1 as SQVTM and CDR2 as ANQGSEA. The CDR3 region has the DNA TGCAGCGGCAAACGGAATGAGCAGTTCTTC. Translating gives CSGKRNEQFF.

As for this clonotype: At one boundary the junction diverges from the germline segment, which might be a read error. This chain joins TRBV5-1 and TRBJ2-3; 8 bases align to TRBD1. Germline CDR1 and CDR2: SGHRS and YFSETQ. The CDR3 sequence is 13 residues long. CDR3 nucleotide sequence: TGTGCCAGCAGCTCTCAGGGGGCCGATACGCAGTATTTT. This translates into CASSSQGADTQYF.

V usage is TRBV29-1 and J usage is TRBJ2-3; 8 bases agree with TRBD1. This CDR3 comprises 14 residues. V was clipped by 7 bases and J by 4 bases; unmatched bases: 10. Germline V gives CDR1 SQVTM, CDR2 ANQGSEA. CDR3 sequence reads: CSAATGAFADTQYF. The CDR3 region has the DNA TGCAGCGCCGCGACAGGGGCTTTCGCAGATACGCAGTATTTT.

For this clonotype: One end of the junction does not line up with germline, which may come from a read error. J is TRBJ2-3 and V is TRBV12-3 or TRBV12-4, with D perhaps TRBD1 (5 bases). The length of the CDR3 is 13 residues. CDR3 protein: CASIMWGTDTRYF. The CDR3 nucleotides read TGTGCCAGCATCATGTGGGGCACAGATACGCGGTATTTT.

This rearrangement joins TRBV12-3 or TRBV12-4 to TRBJ2-1, with D possibly being TRBD2 (5 bases). The DNA matches TRBJ2-7 better at its end, which makes the J call doubtful. The CDR3 covers 15 residues. CDR3: CASRTLGRGYNEQYF. CDR3 in DNA: TGTGCCAGCAGGACTCTAGGGAGAGGGTACAATGAGCAGTACTTC.

The chain combines TRBV7-8 with TRBJ2-3; 8 nucleotides line up with TRBD2. J gave up 1 base and V 5 bases, and 11 bases lay outside the gene matches. The CDR3 consists of 17 residues. The germline V gene encodes CDR1 SGHVS and CDR2 FQNEAQ. The CDR3 loop reads CASSPGGLATGTDTQYF. CDR3 in DNA: TGTGCCAGCAGCCCGGGAGGGCTCGCGACCGGCACAGATACGCAGTATTTT.

V and J are TRBV9 and TRBJ1-2, with 10 bases matching TRBD1. V lost 3 bases and J lost 4; bases outside the gene matches: 15. Germline loops: CDR1 SGDLS, CDR2 YYNGEE. CDR3 length: 18 residues. The CDR3 nucleotides are TGTGCCAGCAGCGCCCAGACGGGACAGGGGCCCTGGGGCTATGGCTACACCTTC. Translation gives CASSAQTGQGPWGYGYTF.

The chain carries TRBV18 and TRBJ1-1, with D perhaps matching TRBD1 (6 bases). CDR3 length equals 14 residues. CDR1 and CDR2 from the germline V gene are KGHSH and LQKENI. With 0 bases removed from V and 4 bases from J, the gap between germline ends came to 9 bases. CDR3 sequence reads: CASSPPVGATEAFF. The CDR3 DNA reads TGTGCCAGCTCACCACCGGTGGGGGCCACTGAAGCTTTCTTT.

This chain connects TRBV20-1 to TRBJ2-5, with D unresolved. V was clipped by 0 bases and J by 6 bases, with 17 bases between them. The CDR3 sequence is 15 residues long. Germline V gene lookup returns CDR1 DFQATT and CDR2 SNEGSKA (reference sequence). This CDR3 is CSARDRDGQTQTQYF. The CDR3 DNA reads TGCAGTGCTAGAGATCGAGATGGGCAGACCCAGACCCAGTACTTC.

The chain employs TRBV6-1 and TRBJ1-2; tentatively, D is TRBD1 (5 bases). The V end lost 6 bases, the J end lost 2 bases, and 16 bases lay between the germline ends. Germline V lookup: CDR1 MNHNS, CDR2 SASEGT. The CDR3 totals 15 residues. In DNA form, the CDR3 reads TGTGCCAGCAGGGAGGCCGGGGCGCAAAACTATGGCTACACCTTC. Encoded protein: CASREAGAQNYGYTF.

This clonotype has just a few counts. The chain joins TRBV28 to TRBJ1-2; D call uncertain. The V gene's germline CDR1 is MDHEN and CDR2 SYDVKM. This CDR3 contains 17 residues. Trimming removed 3 bases from V and 0 bases from J, with 17 bases in between. The CDR3 DNA sequence: TGTGCCAGCAGTTTTTTGGCTGCGGGAGCTACTAACTATGGCTACACCTTC. Protein product: CASSFLAAGATNYGYTF.

This clonotype was seen a handful of times. The V call is TRBV28, the J call TRBJ1-6; no definite D call. Trimming took off 5 bases at V and 8 bases at J, with 13 bases between the two ends. CDR1 and CDR2 from the germline V gene are MDHEN and SYDVKM. The CDR3 sequence is 14 residues long. Here the CDR3 DNA reads TGTGCCAGCAGTGCTGGAAGCCGTCATTCACCCCTCCACTTT. This sequence encodes CASSAGSRHSPLHF.

This clonotype came up a few times. The genes are TRBV12-3 or TRBV12-4 and TRBJ2-1; tentative D call: TRBD2 (5 bases). Trimming stripped 3 bases from V and 8 bases from J, with 11 bases between. This CDR3 spans 13 amino acids. In DNA form, the CDR3 reads TGTGCCAGCAGTTTTAATCGAGGGCATGAGCAGTTCTTC. It yields the protein CASSFNRGHEQFF.

This clonotype has more than one count but fewer than ten. The CDR3 DNA follows: TGTGCCAGCAGTTGGGGGGCGGCGGAGACCCAGTACTTC. It is translated as CASSWGAAETQYF. The chain has TRBV27 and TRBJ2-5; D may be TRBD1 or TRBD2 (6 bases each). The CDR3 totals 13 residues. The germline V gene has CDR1 MNHEY and CDR2 SMNVEV (reference sequence). Trimming removed 4 bases from V and 5 bases from J, with 11 bases in between.

The CDR3 DNA reads TGTGCCACCCGCAGACAGGGGGGAAAAAATGAGCAGTTCTTC. It is translated as CATRRQGGKNEQFF. The chain recombines TRBV24-1 with TRBJ2-1; TRBD1 aligns across 9 bases. Germline values: CDR1 KGHDR, CDR2 SFDVKD. After removal of 9 bases from V and 7 bases from J, the junction contained 9 bases not matched to a gene. The CDR3 has 14 amino acids.

This clonotype was found a few times. The chain recombines TRBV7-2 with TRBJ2-3; D is unclear. Trimming removed 5 bases at V and 0 bases at J, with 9 bases between. The germline gives CDR1 SGHTA, CDR2 FQGNSA. This CDR3 region has 14 residues. The CDR3 loop reads CASSHYGSTDTQYF. CDR3 nucleotide sequence: TGTGCCAGCAGCCACTACGGGAGCACAGATACGCAGTATTTT.

Only a few counts were recorded for this clonotype. The chain carries TRBV20-1 and TRBJ2-5, with 13 nucleotides matching TRBD2. The ends lost 6 bases at V and 5 bases at J; junction bases unmatched: 6. Germline loops: CDR1 DFQATT, CDR2 SNEGSKA (reference sequence). This CDR3 is built from 14 residues. The CDR3 loop is CSAAGLAGWETQYF. CDR3 in DNA: TGCAGTGCGGCGGGACTAGCGGGGTGGGAGACCCAGTACTTC.